Many counts were recorded for the clone carrying this TCR beta chain. The antigen is unknown. These data belong to a study of early T cells in non-severe SARS-CoV-2 infection. Overall study context: Bulk RNA from unsorted whole blood was sequenced; chains were unpaired.

Unique molecular identifiers were affixed to single, distinct cDNA molecules. TCRdb reanalysed the 5' RACE reads using MiXCR and keeps one entry per CDR3 protein. The sample records more than 55,000 distinct CDR3 sequences, roughly 4.9% being singletons. Germline CDR1 reads SGHVS; CDR2 reads FQNEAQ. This CDR3 has 17 amino acids. V trimming: 5 bases; J trimming: 7 bases; junction bases outside the gene matches: 17. The study's findings and limits: Lookups in VDJdb leaned toward anti-spike CD8 responses and missed private and CD4 specificities.

The chain joins TRBV7-8 to TRBJ1-2, with TRBD1 matching over 9 bases. The sequencing here drew on whole blood, taken at baseline. The receptor's source is an adult who was a healthcare worker with PCR-confirmed SARS-CoV-2 infection or an uninfected control (not recorded which). The donor label of this sample is uncertain. The CDR3 reads CASSPRTGVEGLGGYTF. As DNA, the CDR3 is TGTGCCAGCAGCCCCCGGACAGGGGTGGAGGGTTTGGGTGGCTACACCTTC. The full variable domain, in which reference TRBV7-8 and TRBJ1-2 provide the parts outside the CDR3, is GAGVSQSPRYKVAKRGQDVALRCDPISGHVSLFWYQQALGQGPEFLTYFQNEAQLDKSGLPSDRFFAERPEGSVSTLKIQRTQQEDSAVYLCASSPRTGVEGLGGYTFGSGTRLTVV.